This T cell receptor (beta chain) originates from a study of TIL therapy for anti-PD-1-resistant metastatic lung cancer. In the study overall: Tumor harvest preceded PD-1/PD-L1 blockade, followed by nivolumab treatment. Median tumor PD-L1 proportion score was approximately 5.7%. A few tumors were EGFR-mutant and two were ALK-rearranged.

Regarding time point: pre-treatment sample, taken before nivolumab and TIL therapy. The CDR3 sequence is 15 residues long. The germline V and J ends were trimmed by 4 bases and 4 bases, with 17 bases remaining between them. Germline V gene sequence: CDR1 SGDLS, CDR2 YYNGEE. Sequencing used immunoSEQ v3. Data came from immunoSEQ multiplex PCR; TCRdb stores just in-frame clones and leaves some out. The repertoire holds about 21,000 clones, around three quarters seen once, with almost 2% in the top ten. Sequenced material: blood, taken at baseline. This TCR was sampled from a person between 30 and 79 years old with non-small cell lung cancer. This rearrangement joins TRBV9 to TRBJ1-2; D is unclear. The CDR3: CASSPNHRLLYGYTF. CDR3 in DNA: TGTGCCAGCAGCCCCAATCATCGGCTCCTCTATGGCTACACCTTC. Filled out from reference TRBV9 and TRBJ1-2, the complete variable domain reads DSGVTQTPKHLITATGQRVTLRCSPRSGDLSVYWYQQSLDQGLQFLIQYYNGEERAKGNILERFSAQQFPDLHSELNLSSLELGDSALYFCASSPNHRLLYGYTFGSGTRLTVV.